Presented here are 5 T cell receptor delta chains from one specimen sequenced in a study of delta chains in infants with herpesvirus infections. Reverse transcription of PBMC RNA used primers specific for the gamma and delta chains. TCRdb reran clone calling via CATT on the RT-PCR reads. The data hold approximately 2,500 delta-chain clones, with roughly 35% observed a single time. This specimen consisted of peripheral blood, obtained at time point 4 of longitudinal follow-up. The receptor source for this set is a human donor who was a Ugandan infant, either HIV-exposed or HIV-unexposed (not recorded which).

By share, this clone counts as large (0.1 to 1%). The chain has TRDV1 and TRDJ1, with a possible D match to TRDD2 (6 bases). V was cut by 0 bases and J by 0 bases, with 14 bases left in between. This CDR3 is built from 17 residues. Germline loops: CDR1 TSWWSYY, CDR2 QGS. CDR3 bases: TGTGCTCTTGGGGAACTCCCTTCCCTATATAACACCGATAAACTCATCTTT. Its protein is CALGELPSLYNTDKLIF.

This chain links TRDV1 with TRDJ1, with 12 bases identical to TRDD3. Germline V gene sequence: CDR1 TSWWSYY, CDR2 QGS. The trim removed 3 bases at V and 1 base at J, leaving 24 bases unmatched. The CDR3 loop spans 23 amino acids. CDR3 coding DNA: TGTGCTCTTGGGGACATCCGTCTGGGGGATACGCCAGAGTACTACAAACCCACCGATAAACTCATCTTT. It codes for CALGDIRLGDTPEYYKPTDKLIF.

This clone was found a few times. The rearrangement joins TRDV3 to TRDJ1; D tentatively reads TRDD2 or TRDD3 (9 bases each). The CDR3 runs to 18 residues. Deletions cut 3 bases from V and 9 bases from J, with 35 bases between. The germline V gene encodes CDR1 TVYSNPD and CDR2 GDNSRS (reference sequence). CDR3 nucleotides: TGTGCCTTGAGCCTCCTTCCTACCTCTCCTGGGGGATTGAATCAACTCATCTTT. Amino acid sequence: CALSLLPTSPGGLNQLIF.

The gene calls are TRDV2 and TRDJ3; 10 bases fit TRDD3. In germline, CDR1 is GEAIGNYY, CDR2 EKD. This CDR3 has 18 amino acids. With V trimmed by 1 base and J by 3 bases, 5 bases remained unmatched. Here the CDR3 reads CACDTGGYRNWDTRQMFF. CDR3 bases: TGTGCCTGTGACACTGGGGGATACAGGAACTGGGACACCCGACAGATGTTTTTC.

The chain couples TRDV2 to TRDJ1; D perhaps matches TRDD3 (5 bases). Germline CDR1 and CDR2: GEAIGNYY and EKD. V lost 4 bases to trimming and J lost 1 base, with 15 bases between them. There are 15 residues in the CDR3. CDR3 in DNA: TGTGCCTGTGATCCACTGGCCCCGGTCACCGATAAACTCATCTTT. This encodes CACDPLAPVTDKLIF.